This TCR beta chain emerged from a study of cytomegalovirus exposure and HLA in healthy donors. PCR used 60 Vbeta primers and 13 Jbeta primers. Some clones are missing from TCRdb's copy, which holds only in-frame ones; the method was immunoSEQ multiplex PCR. Of tens of thousands of clones listed, about 80% are singletons. Overall study results and limits: Within a later analysis, the majority of CMV-associated TCR beta chains appeared HLA-restricted. Reportedly, cytomegalovirus status was diagnosed with high sensitivity and specificity. Presence/absence results assume similar sequencing depth per donor, which may not hold.

Points on this clone: Its antigen is still unknown.

Sequencing was performed on PBMCs. This TCR came from a man in his fifties in good health and CMV-seropositive.

Here the CDR3 DNA reads TGCGCCAGCAGCGTACAGGGACAAGGCTCCTACAATGAGCAGTTCTTC. Residues: CASSVQGQGSYNEQFF. This chain links TRBV4-3 with TRBJ2-1; tentatively, D is TRBD1 (6 bases). This CDR3 is 16 amino acids long. Per germline, CDR1 LGHNA and CDR2 YSLEER. Trimming removed 5 bases from V and 0 bases from J, with 14 bases in between.